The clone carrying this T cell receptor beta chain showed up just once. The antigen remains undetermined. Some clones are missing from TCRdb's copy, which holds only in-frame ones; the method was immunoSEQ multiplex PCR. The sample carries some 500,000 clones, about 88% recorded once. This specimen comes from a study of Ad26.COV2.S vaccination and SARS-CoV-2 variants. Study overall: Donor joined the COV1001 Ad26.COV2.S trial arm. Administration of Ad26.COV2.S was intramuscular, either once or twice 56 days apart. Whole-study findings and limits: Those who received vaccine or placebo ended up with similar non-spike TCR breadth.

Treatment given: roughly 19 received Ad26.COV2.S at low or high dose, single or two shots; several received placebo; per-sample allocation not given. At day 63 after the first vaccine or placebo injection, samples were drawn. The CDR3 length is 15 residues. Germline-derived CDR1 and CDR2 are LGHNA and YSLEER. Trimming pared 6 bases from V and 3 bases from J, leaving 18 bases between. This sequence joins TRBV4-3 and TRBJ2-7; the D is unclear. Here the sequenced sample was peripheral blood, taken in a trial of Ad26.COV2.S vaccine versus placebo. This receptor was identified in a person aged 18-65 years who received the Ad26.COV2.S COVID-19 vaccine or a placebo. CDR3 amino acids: CASSQRVHRNYEQYF. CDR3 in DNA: TGCGCCAGCAGTCAAAGAGTGCACAGAAACTACGAGCAGTACTTC.